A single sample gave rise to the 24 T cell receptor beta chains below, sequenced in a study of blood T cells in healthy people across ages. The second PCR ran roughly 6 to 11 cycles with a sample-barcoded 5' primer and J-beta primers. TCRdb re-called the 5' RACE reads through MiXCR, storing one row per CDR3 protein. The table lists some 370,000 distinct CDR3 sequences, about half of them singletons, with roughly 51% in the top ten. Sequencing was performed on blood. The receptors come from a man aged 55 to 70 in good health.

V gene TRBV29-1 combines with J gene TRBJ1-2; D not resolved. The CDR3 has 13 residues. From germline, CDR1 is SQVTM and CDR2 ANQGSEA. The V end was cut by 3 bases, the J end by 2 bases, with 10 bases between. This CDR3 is CSVDNPGNYGYTF. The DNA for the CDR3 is TGCAGCGTTGATAACCCGGGGAACTATGGCTACACCTTC.

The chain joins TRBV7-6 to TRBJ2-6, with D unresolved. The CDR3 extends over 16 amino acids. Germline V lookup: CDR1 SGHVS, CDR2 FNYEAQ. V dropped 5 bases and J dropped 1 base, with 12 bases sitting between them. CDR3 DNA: TGTGCCAGCAGCCCAACGCTCCGGTCTGGGGCCAACGTCCTGACTTTC. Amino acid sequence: CASSPTLRSGANVLTF.

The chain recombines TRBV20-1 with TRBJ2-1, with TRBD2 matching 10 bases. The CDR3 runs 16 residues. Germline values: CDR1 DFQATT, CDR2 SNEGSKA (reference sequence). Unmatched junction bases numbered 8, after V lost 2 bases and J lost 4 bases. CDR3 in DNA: TGCAGTGCTAGACCCTCACTAGCGGGGAGGTACAATGAGCAGTTCTTC. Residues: CSARPSLAGRYNEQFF.

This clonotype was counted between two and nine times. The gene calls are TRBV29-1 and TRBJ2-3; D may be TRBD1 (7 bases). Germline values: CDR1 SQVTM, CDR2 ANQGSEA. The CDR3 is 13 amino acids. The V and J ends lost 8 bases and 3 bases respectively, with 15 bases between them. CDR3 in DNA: TGCAGCATCGCGGGACAGACTACAGATACGCAGTATTTT. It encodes CSIAGQTTDTQYF.

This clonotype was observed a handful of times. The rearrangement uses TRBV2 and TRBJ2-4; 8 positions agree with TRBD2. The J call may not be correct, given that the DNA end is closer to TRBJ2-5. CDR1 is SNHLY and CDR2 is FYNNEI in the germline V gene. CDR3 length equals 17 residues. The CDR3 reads CASSPPVTSGLRETQYF. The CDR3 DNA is TGTGCCAGCAGTCCTCCGGTAACTAGCGGTCTCCGGGAGACCCAGTACTTC.

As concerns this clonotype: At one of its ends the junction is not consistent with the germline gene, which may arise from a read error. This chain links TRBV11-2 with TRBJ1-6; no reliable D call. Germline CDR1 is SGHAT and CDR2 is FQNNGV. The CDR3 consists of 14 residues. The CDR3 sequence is CASSLGPRGPPPHF. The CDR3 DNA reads TGTGCCAGCAGCTTAGGTCCCCGGGGTCCACCCCCCCACTTT. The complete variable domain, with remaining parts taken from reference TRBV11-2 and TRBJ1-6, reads EAGVAQSPRYKIIEKRQSVAFWCNPISGHATLYWYQQILGQGPKLLIQFQNNGVVDDSQLPKDRFSAERLKGVDSTLKIQPAKLEDSAVYLCASSLGPRGPPPHFGNGTRLTVT.

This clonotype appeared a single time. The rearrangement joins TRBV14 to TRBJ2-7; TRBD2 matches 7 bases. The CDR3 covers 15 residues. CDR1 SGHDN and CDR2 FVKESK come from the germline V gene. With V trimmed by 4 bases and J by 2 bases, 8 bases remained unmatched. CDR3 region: CASSLLAARTYEQYF. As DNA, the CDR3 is TGTGCCAGCAGCCTTCTAGCGGCTAGGACCTACGAGCAGTACTTC.

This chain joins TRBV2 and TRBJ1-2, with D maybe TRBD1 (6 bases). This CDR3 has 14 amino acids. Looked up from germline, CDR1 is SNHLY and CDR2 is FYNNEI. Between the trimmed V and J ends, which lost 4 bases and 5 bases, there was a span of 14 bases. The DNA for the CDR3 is TGTGCCAGCAGTGCCACCGGACAGTTTTATGGCTACACCTTC. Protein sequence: CASSATGQFYGYTF. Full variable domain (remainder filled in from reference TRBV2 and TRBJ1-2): EPEVTQTPSHQVTQMGQEVILRCVPISNHLYFYWYRQILGQKVEFLVSFYNNEISEKSEIFDDQFSVERPDGSNFTLKIRSTKLEDSAMYFCASSATGQFYGYTFGSGTRLTVV.

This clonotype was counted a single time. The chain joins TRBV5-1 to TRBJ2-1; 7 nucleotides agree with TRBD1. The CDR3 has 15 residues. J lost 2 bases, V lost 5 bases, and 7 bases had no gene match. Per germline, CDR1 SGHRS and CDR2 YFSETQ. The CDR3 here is CASRLNQGAYNEQFF. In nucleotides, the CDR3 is TGCGCCAGCAGACTTAACCAGGGGGCCTACAATGAGCAGTTCTTC.

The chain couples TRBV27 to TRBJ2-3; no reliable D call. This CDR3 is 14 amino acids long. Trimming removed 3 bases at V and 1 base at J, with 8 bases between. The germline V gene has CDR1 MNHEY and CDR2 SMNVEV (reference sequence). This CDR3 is CASSFEARTDTQYF. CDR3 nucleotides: TGTGCCAGCAGTTTCGAGGCCCGCACAGATACGCAGTATTTT.

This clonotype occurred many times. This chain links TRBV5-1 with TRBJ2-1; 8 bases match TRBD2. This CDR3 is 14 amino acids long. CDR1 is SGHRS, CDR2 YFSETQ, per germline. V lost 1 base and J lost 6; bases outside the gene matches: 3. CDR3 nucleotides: TGCGCCAGCAGCTTGTCGACTAGCGCCAATGAGCAGTTCTTC. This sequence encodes CASSLSTSANEQFF.

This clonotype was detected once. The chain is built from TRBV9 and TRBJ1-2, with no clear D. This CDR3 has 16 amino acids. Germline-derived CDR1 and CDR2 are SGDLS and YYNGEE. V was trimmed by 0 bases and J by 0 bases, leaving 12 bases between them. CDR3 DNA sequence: TGTGCCAGCAGCGTAGCTGTGGCAGTTGCTAACTATGGCTACACCTTC. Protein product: CASSVAVAVANYGYTF.

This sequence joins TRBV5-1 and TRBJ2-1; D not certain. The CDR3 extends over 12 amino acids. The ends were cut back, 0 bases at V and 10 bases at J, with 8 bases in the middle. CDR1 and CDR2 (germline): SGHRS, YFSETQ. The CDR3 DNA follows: TGCGCCAGCAGCTTGGATGTCTACGAGCAGTTCTTC. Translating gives CASSLDVYEQFF.

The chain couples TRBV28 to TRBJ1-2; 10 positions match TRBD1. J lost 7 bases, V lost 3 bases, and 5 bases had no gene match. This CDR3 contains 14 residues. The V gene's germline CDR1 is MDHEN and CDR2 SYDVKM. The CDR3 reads CASSLTGGGRGYTF. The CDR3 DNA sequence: TGTGCCAGCAGTTTGACAGGGGGCGGGCGTGGCTACACCTTC.

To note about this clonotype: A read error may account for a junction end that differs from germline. The CDR3 coding sequence is TGTGCCAGCCGTTTAGCAGGTGGAATGGGGGAGACCCAGTACTTC. Protein sequence: CASRLAGGMGETQYF. This chain links TRBV27 with TRBJ2-7, with no clear D. The DNA end is more similar to TRBJ2-5, so the J call may be wrong. The CDR3 has 15 residues. Germline CDR1 MNHEY, CDR2 SMNVEV (reference sequence).

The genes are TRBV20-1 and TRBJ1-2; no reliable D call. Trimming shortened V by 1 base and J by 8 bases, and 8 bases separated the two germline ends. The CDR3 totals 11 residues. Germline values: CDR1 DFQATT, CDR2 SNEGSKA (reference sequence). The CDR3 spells CSARGSGGYTF. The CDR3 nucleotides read TGCAGTGCTAGAGGGTCCGGAGGCTACACCTTC.

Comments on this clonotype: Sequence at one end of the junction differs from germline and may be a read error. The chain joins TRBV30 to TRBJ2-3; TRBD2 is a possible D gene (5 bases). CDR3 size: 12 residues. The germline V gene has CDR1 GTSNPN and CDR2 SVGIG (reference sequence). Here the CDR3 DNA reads TGTGCCGGGAGCGCCGACCGGGGTACGCAGTATTTT. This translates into CAGSADRGTQYF.

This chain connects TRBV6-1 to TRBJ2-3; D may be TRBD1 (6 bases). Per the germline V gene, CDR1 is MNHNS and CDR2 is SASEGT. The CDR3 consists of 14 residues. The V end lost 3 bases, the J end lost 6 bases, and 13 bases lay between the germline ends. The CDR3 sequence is CASSDPGQRDTQYF. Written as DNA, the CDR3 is TGTGCCAGCAGTGACCCCGGACAGAGGGATACGCAGTATTTT.

This CDR3 is CASSGGTAATNEKLFF. The CDR3 DNA follows: TGTGCCAGCAGTGGGGGGACAGCTGCAACTAATGAAAAACTGTTTTTT. This chain joins TRBV12-3 or TRBV12-4 and TRBJ1-4; the match to TRBD1 covers 7 bases. Trimming took 5 bases from V and 0 from J; bases not matched to a gene: 6. CDR3 size: 16 residues.

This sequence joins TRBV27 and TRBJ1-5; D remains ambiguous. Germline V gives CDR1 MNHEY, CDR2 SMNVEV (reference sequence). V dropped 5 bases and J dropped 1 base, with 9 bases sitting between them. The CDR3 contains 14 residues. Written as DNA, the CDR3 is TGTGCCAGCAGTGATAGGATCAGCAATCAGCCCCAGCATTTT. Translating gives CASSDRISNQPQHF.

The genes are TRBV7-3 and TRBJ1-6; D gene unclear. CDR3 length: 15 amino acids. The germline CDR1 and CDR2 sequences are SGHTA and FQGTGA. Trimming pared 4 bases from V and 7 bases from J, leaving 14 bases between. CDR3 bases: TGTGCCAGCAGCTCCACGGGCCGGTCCAATTCACCCCTCCACTTT. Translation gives CASSSTGRSNSPLHF.

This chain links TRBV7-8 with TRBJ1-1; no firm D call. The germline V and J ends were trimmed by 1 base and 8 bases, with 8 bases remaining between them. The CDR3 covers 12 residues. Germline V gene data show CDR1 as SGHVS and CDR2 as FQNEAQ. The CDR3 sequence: CASSLGRAEAFF. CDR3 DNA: TGTGCCAGCAGCTTAGGCAGAGCAGAAGCTTTCTTT.

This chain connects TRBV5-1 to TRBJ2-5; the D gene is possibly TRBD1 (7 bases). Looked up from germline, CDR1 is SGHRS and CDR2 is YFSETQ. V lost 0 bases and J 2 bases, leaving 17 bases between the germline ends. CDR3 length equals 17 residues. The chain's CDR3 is CASSLGVHRGGQETQYF. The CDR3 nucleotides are TGCGCCAGCAGCTTGGGCGTCCACAGGGGAGGACAAGAGACCCAGTACTTC.

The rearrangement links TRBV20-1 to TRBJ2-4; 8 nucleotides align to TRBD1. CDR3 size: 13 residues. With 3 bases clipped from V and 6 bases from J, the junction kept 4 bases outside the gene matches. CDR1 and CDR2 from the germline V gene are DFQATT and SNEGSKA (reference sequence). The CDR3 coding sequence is TGCAGTGCTAGTTCAGGGGGCGGAAACATTCAGTACTTC. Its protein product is CSASSGGGNIQYF.